What follows are 19 T cell receptor beta chains derived from one specimen sequenced in a study of technical replicates of blood from several donors. Sequencing was performed with immunoSEQ multiplex PCR; in TCRdb, only in-frame clones are kept and a portion is missing. Of 84,000 or so clones in the sample, about 94% were seen once. The source material was T cells isolated from PBMCs. The receptors derive from a human donor in good health.

CDR3 in DNA: TGTGCCAGCAGCTTAGTAGGGGGCCTTGTCAATGAGCAGTTCTTC. Residues: CASSLVGGLVNEQFF. The chain combines TRBV11-2 with TRBJ2-1, with 7 nucleotides matching TRBD1. V shed 1 base, J shed 6 bases, and the junction held 6 bases outside the gene matches. This CDR3 is built from 15 residues. CDR1 and CDR2 from the germline V gene are SGHAT and FQNNGV.

There are a few counts of this clone. This chain connects TRBV30 to TRBJ1-1; no clear D. The CDR3 extends over 10 amino acids. Trimming took 3 bases from V and 10 from J, leaving 9 bases between them. Germline CDR1 reads GTSNPN; CDR2 reads SVGIG (reference sequence). CDR3 residues: CAWRADLAFF. CDR3 in DNA: TGTGCCTGGAGGGCCGATCTAGCTTTCTTT.

The chain has TRBV29-1 and TRBJ1-5; D might be TRBD1 (5 bases). V was trimmed by 7 bases and J by 0 bases, leaving 10 bases between them. The CDR3 has 13 residues. Per the germline V gene, CDR1 is SQVTM and CDR2 is ANQGSEA. The CDR3 reads CSARRGSNQPQHF. DNA for the CDR3: TGCAGCGCCCGTAGGGGTAGCAATCAGCCCCAGCATTTT.

V and J are TRBV7-2 and TRBJ1-5; a possible D gene is TRBD1 (6 bases). The CDR3 extends over 16 amino acids. Germline CDR1 SGHTA, CDR2 FQGNSA. V gave up 0 bases and J gave up 1 base, with 10 bases separating them. CDR3 sequence reads: CASSLAQGMSNQPQHF. CDR3 sequence (DNA): TGTGCCAGCAGCTTAGCCCAGGGGATGAGCAATCAGCCCCAGCATTTT.

The rearrangement joins TRBV10-3 to TRBJ1-2; 8 nucleotides align to TRBD1. CDR3 size: 15 residues. V dropped 4 bases and J dropped 5; count of bases not matched to a gene: 9. CDR1 and CDR2 from the germline V gene are ENHRY and SYGVKD. This chain's CDR3 is CAISVGTGTIYGYTF. DNA for the CDR3: TGTGCCATCAGTGTCGGGACAGGAACAATATATGGCTACACCTTC.

This chain links TRBV4-1 with TRBJ2-5, with D possibly matching TRBD2 (7 bases). Germline CDR1 MGHRA, CDR2 YSYEKL. Trimming shortened V by 3 bases and J by 4 bases, and 15 bases separated the two germline ends. The CDR3 totals 15 residues. For the CDR3, the DNA is TGCGCCAGCAGCCAGGTAGGGGGGGAGCGAGAGACCCAGTACTTC. Protein: CASSQVGGERETQYF.

The chain uses TRBV19 and TRBJ2-5; D possibly corresponds to TRBD2 (5 bases). The germline CDR1 and CDR2 sequences are LNHDA and SQIVND (reference sequence). This CDR3 has 13 residues. The V gene lost 2 bases and the J gene lost 3 bases, with 7 bases spanning the gap. CDR3 in DNA: TGTGCCAGTAGTATATCCGGGGAAGAGACCCAGTACTTC. It translates to CASSISGEETQYF.

The V call is TRBV4-1, the J call TRBJ1-1; D remains ambiguous. Looked up from germline, CDR1 is MGHRA and CDR2 is YSYEKL. V was pared by 2 bases and J by 0 bases, with 7 bases between. CDR3 length equals 14 residues. For the CDR3, the DNA is TGCGCCAGCAGCCAACCGAGTATGAACACTGAAGCTTTCTTT. Translating gives CASSQPSMNTEAFF.

The rearrangement uses TRBV11-3 and TRBJ2-7; 7 bases fit TRBD2. The CDR3 covers 13 residues. With 4 bases clipped from V and 3 bases from J, the junction kept 3 bases outside the gene matches. Germline V gives CDR1 SGHNT, CDR2 YENEEA. The DNA for the CDR3 is TGTGCCAGCAGCTCAGTAGCGGGCTACGAGCAGTACTTC. It is translated as CASSSVAGYEQYF.

Regarding this clone: A junction boundary mismatches the germline segment, possibly from a read error. This chain connects TRBV13 to TRBJ1-2, with D possibly matching TRBD1 (5 bases). This CDR3 has 14 amino acids. Germline V lookup: CDR1 PRHDT, CDR2 FYEKMQ (reference sequence). In nucleotides, the CDR3 is TGTGCCAGCAGCCTAGGGAAGGGGTCGGGCGGCTACACCTTC. The encoded protein is CASSLGKGSGGYTF.

This clone has just one count. The chain employs TRBV28 and TRBJ2-7, with D perhaps matching TRBD2 (6 bases). From germline, CDR1 is MDHEN and CDR2 SYDVKM. This CDR3 spans 16 amino acids. Trimming removed 6 bases from V and 4 bases from J, with 22 bases in between. CDR3 nucleotide sequence: TGTGCCAGCAGCTTCTTCCCGCGGGGTTCGACGTACGAGCAGTACTTC. Protein: CASSFFPRGSTYEQYF.

The chain employs TRBV28 and TRBJ1-2; D might be TRBD1 (6 bases). The CDR3 totals 14 residues. Trimming shortened V by 8 bases and J by 4 bases, and 17 bases separated the two germline ends. The germline CDR1 and CDR2 sequences are MDHEN and SYDVKM. The CDR3 bases are TGTGCCAGCGGGGCGGGGGGCGCCGGCTATGGCTACACCTTC. It yields the protein CASGAGGAGYGYTF.

The V and J genes are TRBV4-1 and TRBJ2-5, with TRBD1 matching over 9 bases. Germline loops: CDR1 MGHRA, CDR2 YSYEKL. With V trimmed by 4 bases and J by 2 bases, 5 bases remained unmatched. The CDR3 runs 15 residues. CDR3 DNA: TGCGCCAGCAGCCTTCGGGACAGGGCACAAGAGACCCAGTACTTC. This translates into CASSLRDRAQETQYF.

This clone was counted once. The chain carries TRBV2 and TRBJ2-7, with D possibly matching TRBD1 (5 bases). The CDR3 loop spans 13 amino acids. CDR1 is SNHLY, CDR2 FYNNEI, per germline. V lost 5 bases and J 5 bases, leaving 13 bases between the germline ends. The CDR3 loop reads CASSWTLGNEQYF. The CDR3 DNA reads as TGTGCCAGCAGTTGGACATTGGGGAACGAGCAGTACTTC.

This clone was recorded a few times. The chain combines TRBV19 with TRBJ1-3, with D unresolved. Trimming cost V 5 bases and J 0 bases, with 8 bases left between them. The germline V gene encodes CDR1 LNHDA and CDR2 SQIVND (reference sequence). The CDR3 loop spans 14 amino acids. CDR3 sequence (DNA): TGTGCCAGTAGTTCCCGGAGCTCTGGAAACACCATATATTTT. It translates to CASSSRSSGNTIYF.

The V and J genes are TRBV6-6 and TRBJ1-1; D may be TRBD1 (5 bases). The CDR3 is 11 amino acids. Germline values: CDR1 MNHNY, CDR2 SVGAGI (reference sequence). V gave up 6 bases and J gave up 8 bases, with 10 bases separating them. CDR3 protein: CASRRWTEAFF. In nucleotides, the CDR3 is TGTGCCAGCAGGAGATGGACAGAAGCTTTCTTT.

The gene calls are TRBV28 and TRBJ2-3; TRBD2 matches at 8 bases. CDR3 length: 16 amino acids. Per the germline V gene, CDR1 is MDHEN and CDR2 is SYDVKM. With 4 bases clipped from V and 5 bases from J, the junction kept 11 bases outside the gene matches. The CDR3 is CASSSPGTRGGDTQYF. As DNA, the CDR3 is TGTGCCAGCAGTTCTCCCGGGACTAGAGGGGGAGATACGCAGTATTTT.

This sequence joins TRBV30 and TRBJ1-5; D gene unclear. The V and J ends lost 0 bases and 6 bases respectively, with 9 bases between them. This CDR3 region has 13 residues. Germline assignment: CDR1 GTSNPN and CDR2 SVGIG (reference sequence). In DNA, the CDR3 is TGTGCCTGGAGTGTCGGGGATGGTCAGCCCCAGCATTTT. Translation: CAWSVGDGQPQHF.

The chain has TRBV27 and TRBJ2-7, with D maybe TRBD1 (6 bases). Germline loops: CDR1 MNHEY, CDR2 SMNVEV (reference sequence). This CDR3 comprises 14 residues. V was trimmed by 3 bases and J by 0 bases, leaving 9 bases between them. This CDR3 is CASSFRGFSYEQYF. The CDR3 bases are TGTGCCAGCAGTTTCAGGGGTTTCTCCTACGAGCAGTACTTC.